The entry that follows covers one T cell receptor beta chain sequence. Its target is unknown. Germline V lookup: CDR1 SGHTA, CDR2 FQGNSA. The CDR3 spans 16 residues. The V gene lost 3 bases and the J gene lost 6 bases, with 21 bases spanning the gap. The data were taken from a study of lymphopenia after photon versus proton radiotherapy. Study conclusions and caveats: Proton therapy kept repertoires fairly stable, unlike photons, which gained effector/memory cells. Post-nadir TCR diversity decline inversely tracked overall survival among those who died. Post-nadir diversity loss with photons came from oligoclonal expansion, particularly CD8+ Temra cells. Authors raise, but do not show, better survival with proton therapy.

TCRdb keeps only in-frame clones here, not all; method: immunoSEQ multiplex PCR. The repertoire holds some 30,000 clones, about 93% seen once, with around 0.67% in the top ten. The TCR originated in a woman aged 50 to 60 with cholangiocarcinoma. Sequenced material: peripheral blood, taken from a patient treated with photon-based radiotherapy. The V gene is TRBV7-2, the J gene TRBJ2-7; D not resolved. CDR3 sequence: CASSFAPPAGPREQYF. The DNA of the CDR3 is TGTGCCAGCAGCTTTGCCCCCCCCGCAGGCCCGCGCGAGCAGTACTTC.